This T cell receptor beta chain stems from a study of cytomegalovirus exposure and HLA in healthy donors. The wider study: Tens of millions of unique TCR sequences came from HLA-typed donors in an early release.

As for this clone: What it binds is not known.

The PCR ran on 60 Vbeta and 13 Jbeta primers. Clones were sequenced by immunoSEQ multiplex PCR, and TCRdb holds only the in-frame ones, with some missing. Of 65,000 to 90,000 clones listed, more than 80% are singletons. Whole-study results and caveats: In a later analysis, common viral pathogens appeared linked to several of the most significant clusters. Compared with the roughly 700-donor mean, an Asian-associated ancestry cluster reportedly had fewer N-insertions, according to a later analysis.

From germline, CDR1 is LNHDA and CDR2 SQIVND (reference sequence). The V segment lost 6 bases and the J segment 0 bases; nucleotides outside the gene matches: 6. The CDR3 covers 16 residues. This chain connects TRBV19 to TRBJ1-5; TRBD1 matches at 9 bases. This TCR derives from a young woman in good health and CMV-seronegative. The material sequenced was PBMCs. As DNA, the CDR3 is TGTGCCAGTAGGTGGACAGGGGACCATAGCAATCAGCCCCAGCATTTT. It codes for CASRWTGDHSNQPQHF.